This TCR beta chain came from a study of control samples from healthy donors and cancer patients. Profiling relied on immunoSEQ multiplex PCR, and the TCRdb table lists in-frame clones only, not all of them. There are about 160,000 clones in the sample; approximately 94% occur only once, and approximately 8% lies in the top ten. This clone was seen just once. Germline CDR1 reads SGHRS; CDR2 reads YFSETQ. This CDR3 has 14 residues. The J segment lost 7 bases and the V segment lost 0 bases, leaving 6 bases of the junction unmatched. The sequenced sample consisted of blood. The V call is TRBV5-1, the J call TRBJ1-2; 7 bases fit TRBD1. The TCR was taken from a woman between 40 and 55 years old in good health. This chain's CDR3 is CASSLGRQGGGYTF. In DNA form, the CDR3 reads TGCGCCAGCAGCTTGGGAAGACAGGGCGGTGGCTACACCTTC.